This T cell receptor (beta chain) appears in the sequencing data of a study of CD8 T cells in Susac syndrome. RNA, at about 0.45 to 1 ug, was reverse transcribed with random hexamers. A multiplex approach, immunoSEQ multiplex PCR, amplified TCR beta CDR3 across 54 Vbeta and 13 Jbeta. MiXCR was run by TCRdb on the immunoSEQ multiplex PCR reads, yielding one entry per CDR3 protein. The sample yields approximately 190,000 distinct CDR3 sequences, approximately 95% seen once. This CDR3 region has 11 residues. Trimming removed 6 bases at V and 5 bases at J, with 7 bases between. The sequencing sample was made of CD4+ T cells from PBMCs. This sequence was found in a human donor in good health. This chain connects TRBV12-3 or TRBV12-4 to TRBJ2-5, with D uncertain. CDR3 amino acids: CASRIGETQYF. The DNA of the CDR3 is TGTGCCAGCAGGATAGGGGAGACCCAGTACTTC.